The 2 T cell receptor beta chains given below trace back to one sample, sequenced in a study of blood T cell repertoires in COVID-19. Sequencing was performed with immunoSEQ multiplex PCR; in TCRdb, only in-frame clones are kept and a portion is missing. Among under 350,000 clones, 89% were seen once, and the ten largest hold 1.8%. The sequenced sample was peripheral blood. These TCRs come from a woman under 40 with COVID-19, enrolled during active disease.

The chain employs TRBV14 and TRBJ1-1; D remains unclear. Germline CDR1 reads SGHDN; CDR2 reads FVKESK. V lost 4 bases, J lost 1 base, and 13 bases lay in between. The CDR3 has 15 amino acids. The CDR3 loop is CASSRGESKNTEAFF. The CDR3 DNA is TGTGCCAGCAGCCGCGGGGAGAGTAAGAACACTGAAGCTTTCTTT. The full variable domain, its missing parts supplied by reference TRBV14 and TRBJ1-1, is EAGVTQFPSHSVIEKGQTVTLRCDPISGHDNLYWYRRVMGKEIKFLLHFVKESKQDESGMPNNRFLAERTGGTYSTLKVQPAELEDSGVYFCASSRGESKNTEAFFGQGTRLTVV.

The chain joins TRBV5-5 to TRBJ2-4; D unresolved. CDR3 size: 13 residues. Germline assignment: CDR1 SGHKS and CDR2 YYEKEE (reference sequence). V lost 5 bases to trimming and J lost 7 bases, with 13 bases between them. The CDR3 is CASSDTPGNIQYF. The CDR3 DNA follows: TGTGCCAGCAGTGATACCCCCGGGAACATTCAGTACTTC.